Each of the 11 T cell receptor beta chains below was sequenced from the same sample in a study of cytomegalovirus exposure and HLA in healthy donors. A multiplex PCR was run with 60 Vbeta primers and 13 Jbeta primers. TCRdb keeps only in-frame clones here, not all; method: immunoSEQ multiplex PCR. The table has some 170,000 clones, roughly 80% seen once. The specimen was PBMCs. The receptors originated from a man aged 50 or older in good health and CMV-seropositive.

The chain couples TRBV30 to TRBJ2-2; 10 bases are a match to TRBD2. This CDR3 is 16 amino acids long. The J segment lost 3 bases and the V segment lost 1 base, leaving 5 bases of the junction unmatched. The germline CDR1 and CDR2 sequences are GTSNPN and SVGIG (reference sequence). CDR3 nucleotides: TGTGCCTGGAGTGGTTGGCTAGCGGGGGACACCGGGGAGCTGTTTTTT. It codes for CAWSGWLAGDTGELFF.

This chain uses TRBV5-1 with TRBJ2-5; 8 nucleotides line up with TRBD1. CDR1 and CDR2 (germline): SGHRS, YFSETQ. The CDR3 contains 14 residues. J gave up 4 bases and V 6 bases, and 8 bases lay outside the gene matches. The CDR3 protein is CASTDRAFGETQYF. The CDR3 DNA sequence: TGCGCCAGCACGGACAGGGCTTTCGGAGAGACCCAGTACTTC.

The V gene is TRBV11-2, the J gene TRBJ2-5; tentatively, D is TRBD1 (6 bases). The closer fit of TRBJ2-7 to the DNA end suggests the J call may be wrong. Germline V gene data show CDR1 as SGHAT and CDR2 as FQNNGV. The CDR3 covers 12 residues. In DNA, the CDR3 is TGTGCCAGCAGCTCTCAGGGGTACGAGCAGTACTTC. This translates into CASSSQGYEQYF.

This clone showed up just a few times. This chain uses TRBV6-5 with TRBJ2-1; D remains unclear. CDR3 length: 16 residues. CDR1 is MNHEY, CDR2 SVGAGI, per germline. V lost 0 bases to trimming and J lost 7 bases, with 16 bases between them. The CDR3 sequence is CASSYSSPRLRNEQFF. The CDR3, as DNA: TGTGCCAGCAGTTACTCCAGTCCGAGGCTAAGGAATGAGCAGTTCTTC.

The V and J genes are TRBV11-2 and TRBJ2-5; no reliable D call. The last part of the DNA fits TRBJ2-7 better; the J call may be wrong. The CDR3 consists of 10 residues. Germline V lookup: CDR1 SGHAT, CDR2 FQNNGV. The CDR3 reads CASSLNEQYF. CDR3 sequence (DNA): TGTGCCAGCAGCTTAAACGAGCAGTACTTC.

This clone was found once. The chain carries TRBV15 and TRBJ1-5; D is uncertain. The V gene's germline CDR1 is LNHNV and CDR2 YYDKDF (reference sequence). There are 14 residues in the CDR3. Trimming shortened V by 0 bases and J by 4 bases, and 7 bases separated the two germline ends. The CDR3: CATSRDRWNQPQHF. Written as DNA, the CDR3 is TGTGCCACCAGCAGAGATCGGTGGAATCAGCCCCAGCATTTT.

This sequence joins TRBV10-3 and TRBJ2-3; D possibly corresponds to TRBD2 (6 bases). V shed 7 bases and J shed 5 bases, with 16 bases lying between them. The germline V gene has CDR1 ENHRY and CDR2 SYGVKD. The CDR3 is 14 amino acids. DNA of the CDR3: TGTGCCATCACCCCAGGGCGGGGCGGAGATACGCAGTATTTT. Translated: CAITPGRGGDTQYF.

The V and J genes are TRBV7-9 and TRBJ1-1, with D possibly being TRBD1 (6 bases). V gave up 6 bases and J gave up 0 bases, with 8 bases separating them. This CDR3 comprises 13 residues. Germline values: CDR1 SEHNR, CDR2 FQNEAQ (reference sequence). The CDR3 nucleotides read TGTGCCAGCAGTCGGACAGTGAACACTGAAGCTTTCTTT. Amino acids: CASSRTVNTEAFF.

This rearrangement joins TRBV6-5 to TRBJ2-7, with D maybe TRBD2 (6 bases). The CDR3 is made up of 15 amino acids. V was trimmed by 2 bases and J by 4 bases, leaving 15 bases between them. Germline loops: CDR1 MNHEY, CDR2 SVGAGI. CDR3 DNA sequence: TGTGCCAGCAGTTACAGGGACTCGGGTTTATACGAGCAGTACTTC. Its protein is CASSYRDSGLYEQYF.

This clone came up once. This chain uses TRBV6-6 with TRBJ1-2; 7 positions agree with TRBD1. The length of the CDR3 is 14 residues. V was pared by 5 bases and J by 8 bases, with 11 bases of the junction left unmatched. Germline CDR1 and CDR2: MNHNY and SVGAGI (reference sequence). CDR3 coding DNA: TGTGCCAGCAGTAACCAGCCAGGGGGGTGGGGCTACACCTTC. As protein: CASSNQPGGWGYTF.

As concerns this clone: An end of the junction does not agree with germline; a read error may underlie this. Other DNA sequences from this sample encode an identical CDR3 as well. This rearrangement joins TRBV4-1 to TRBJ2-7, with a tentative D call TRBD1 (6 bases). Germline CDR1 and CDR2: MGHRA and YSYEKL. The CDR3 sequence is 16 residues long. The CDR3 is CASSQGRTGQTYEQYF. DNA for the CDR3: TGTGCCAGCAGCCAAGGACGAACAGGGCAAACCTACGAGCAGTACTTC.